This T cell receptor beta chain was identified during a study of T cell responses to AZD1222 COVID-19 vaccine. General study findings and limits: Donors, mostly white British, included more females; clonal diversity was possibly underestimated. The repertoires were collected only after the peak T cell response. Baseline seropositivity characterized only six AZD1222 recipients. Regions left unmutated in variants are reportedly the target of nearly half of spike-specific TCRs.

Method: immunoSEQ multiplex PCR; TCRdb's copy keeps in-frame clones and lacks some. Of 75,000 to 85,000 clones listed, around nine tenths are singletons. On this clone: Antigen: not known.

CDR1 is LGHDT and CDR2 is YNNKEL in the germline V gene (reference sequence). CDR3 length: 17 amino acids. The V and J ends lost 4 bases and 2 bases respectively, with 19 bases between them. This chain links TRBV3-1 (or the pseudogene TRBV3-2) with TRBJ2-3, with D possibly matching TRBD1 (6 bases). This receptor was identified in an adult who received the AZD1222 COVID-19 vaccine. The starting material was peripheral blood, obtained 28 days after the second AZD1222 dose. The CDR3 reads CASSPPVGRGITDTQYF. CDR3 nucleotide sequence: TGTGCCAGCAGCCCCCCCGTAGGAAGGGGGATCACAGATACGCAGTATTTT.